This T cell receptor (beta chain) comes out of a study of blood T cell repertoires in COVID-19. Turning to the study itself: Donors in the United States, Italy and Spain gave samples during acute or convalescent COVID-19. The cDNA or gDNA used as material had been derived from T cells, B-cell-depleted T cells, or PBMCs.

This clone showed up just once. The V and J ends lost 3 bases and 6 bases respectively, with 14 bases between them. Germline CDR1 is MNHEY and CDR2 is SMNVEV (reference sequence). The CDR3 extends over 14 amino acids. Original analysis: Amplification of reference gene primers was used by the study to estimate nucleated cell counts. Sequencing was performed with immunoSEQ multiplex PCR; in TCRdb, only in-frame clones are kept and a portion is missing. The D gene and trimming were derived from the DNA, and the V and J assignments and clone size from that table. Of more than 150,000 clones listed, roughly 79% are singletons.

Sample: peripheral blood. This chain uses TRBV27 with TRBJ1-2; maybe TRBD1 (5 bases). This clonotype was sampled from an elderly woman with COVID-19, enrolled during active disease. The CDR3 sequence: CASSLGPGWDGYTF. The CDR3 coding sequence is TGTGCCAGCAGTTTGGGGCCAGGGTGGGATGGCTACACCTTC.